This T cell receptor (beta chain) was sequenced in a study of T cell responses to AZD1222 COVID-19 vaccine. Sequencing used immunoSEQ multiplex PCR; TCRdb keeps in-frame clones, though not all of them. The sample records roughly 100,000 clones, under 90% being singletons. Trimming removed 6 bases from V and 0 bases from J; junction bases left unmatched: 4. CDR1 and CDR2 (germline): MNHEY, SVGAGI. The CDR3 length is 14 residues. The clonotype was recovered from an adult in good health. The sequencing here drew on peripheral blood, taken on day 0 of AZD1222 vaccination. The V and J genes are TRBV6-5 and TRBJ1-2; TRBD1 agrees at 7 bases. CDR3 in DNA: TGTGCCAGCAGAGCAACAGGGGCTAACTATGGCTACACCTTC. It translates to CASRATGANYGYTF.